The rows below give T cell receptor beta chains drawn from one sample of a study of shared clonotypes between healthy human individuals. Libraries were prepared by immunoSEQ multiplex PCR; TCRdb keeps only in-frame clonotypes and omits some of them. The table lists 2 million to 2.5 million clones, under 95% of them singletons. Sequenced sample: naive CD4+ T cells from PBMCs. These receptors all come from a man younger than 35 in good health. Some clones in this sample may be carry-over from other donors' samples. The CDR3 runs from the conserved cysteine through the conserved F or W. The order of the fields is CDR3 protein, CDR3 DNA, V gene, D gene, J gene, clone size. D genes are given only for firm matches. Clone size is given for some rows only: seen once, a few or many times, or a class if the clone is expanded.

cdr3_aa: CASSLAGRRSEAFF; cdr3_nt: TGCGCCAGCAGCTTGGCCGGACGGAGATCTGAAGCTTTCTTT; v_call: TRBV5-1; d_call: NA; j_call: TRBJ1-1; clone_size: NA
cdr3_aa: CASSGGRAEETQYF; cdr3_nt: TGTGCCAGCAGTGGAGGGAGGGCCGAAGAGACCCAGTACTTC; v_call: TRBV6-1; d_call: TRBD2; j_call: TRBJ2-5; clone_size: NA
cdr3_aa: CASSFYRGREKLFF; cdr3_nt: TGTGCCAGCAGTTTTTACAGGGGGCGAGAAAAACTGTTTTTT; v_call: TRBV28; d_call: TRBD1; j_call: TRBJ1-4; clone_size: NA
cdr3_aa: CASSELRTLQVGELFF; cdr3_nt: TGTGCCAGCAGTGAACTTAGGACCCTTCAAGTCGGGGAGCTGTTTTTT; v_call: TRBV6-1; d_call: NA; j_call: TRBJ2-2; clone_size: NA
cdr3_aa: CASSPRISTDTQYF; cdr3_nt: TGCGCCAGCAGCCCCAGGATTAGCACAGATACGCAGTATTTT; v_call: TRBV5-1; d_call: NA; j_call: TRBJ2-3; clone_size: NA
cdr3_aa: CASSLGLQNYNEQFF; cdr3_nt: TGCGCCAGCAGCCTGGGACTCCAAAACTACAATGAGCAGTTCTTC; v_call: TRBV4-3; d_call: NA; j_call: TRBJ2-1; clone_size: once
cdr3_aa: CASSLVGRLAGNTDTQYF; cdr3_nt: TGTGCCAGCAGCTTAGTCGGGCGTCTAGCGGGCAACACAGATACGCAGTATTTT; v_call: TRBV7-9; d_call: TRBD2; j_call: TRBJ2-3; clone_size: NA
cdr3_aa: CASSGSGTGGYGYTF; cdr3_nt: TGTGCCAGTAGTGGATCCGGGACAGGGGGCTATGGCTACACCTTC; v_call: TRBV19; d_call: TRBD1; j_call: TRBJ1-2; clone_size: NA
cdr3_aa: CASSLRHNQPQHF; cdr3_nt: TGTGCCAGCAGTTTGAGGCACAATCAGCCCCAGCATTTT; v_call: TRBV6-5; d_call: NA; j_call: TRBJ1-5; clone_size: NA
cdr3_aa: CASRRGAIAGGRADTQYF; cdr3_nt: TGTGCCAGTAGAAGAGGGGCAATAGCGGGAGGTAGAGCAGATACGCAGTATTTT; v_call: TRBV19; d_call: TRBD2; j_call: TRBJ2-3; clone_size: NA
cdr3_aa: CASSKGGETQYF; cdr3_nt: TGTGCCAGCAGCAAAGGGGGTGAGACCCAGTACTTC; v_call: TRBV7-3; d_call: NA; j_call: TRBJ2-5; clone_size: NA
cdr3_aa: CASSLRETQYF; cdr3_nt: TGCGCCAGTAGCTTGCGCGAGACCCAGTACTTC; v_call: TRBV5-1; d_call: NA; j_call: TRBJ2-5; clone_size: NA
cdr3_aa: CATSREVLGQGDGYTF; cdr3_nt: TGTGCCACCAGCAGAGAAGTGTTGGGACAGGGGGATGGCTACACCTTC; v_call: TRBV15; d_call: TRBD1; j_call: TRBJ1-2; clone_size: NA
cdr3_aa: CASRMTDSYGYTF; cdr3_nt: TGTGCCAGCAGAATGACAGACTCCTATGGCTACACCTTC; v_call: TRBV6-1; d_call: NA; j_call: TRBJ1-2; clone_size: NA
cdr3_aa: CASSQEARATQETQYF; cdr3_nt: TGCGCCAGCAGCCAAGAGGCGAGAGCGACCCAAGAGACCCAGTACTTC; v_call: TRBV4-3; d_call: NA; j_call: TRBJ2-5; clone_size: NA
cdr3_aa: CASSLQGGALGNNEQFF; cdr3_nt: TGTGCCAGCAGCTTACAAGGGGGGGCCCTCGGAAACAATGAGCAGTTCTTC; v_call: TRBV7-3; d_call: NA; j_call: TRBJ2-1; clone_size: NA
cdr3_aa: CASSFRDRDGYTF; cdr3_nt: TGTGCCAGCAGCTTCCGGGACAGAGATGGCTACACCTTC; v_call: TRBV5-6; d_call: TRBD1; j_call: TRBJ1-2; clone_size: NA
cdr3_aa: CASDRGGNTIYF; cdr3_nt: TGTGCCAGTGACAGGGGCGGAAACACCATATATTTT; v_call: TRBV28; d_call: TRBD1; j_call: TRBJ1-3; clone_size: NA
cdr3_aa: CASSESGQGLSYGYTF; cdr3_nt: TGTGCCAGCAGTGAGTCCGGACAGGGATTGAGCTATGGCTACACCTTC; v_call: TRBV6-1; d_call: TRBD1; j_call: TRBJ1-2; clone_size: NA
cdr3_aa: CASSRYRQGQETQYF; cdr3_nt: TGTGCCAGCAGCCGATATAGACAGGGTCAAGAGACCCAGTACTTC; v_call: TRBV6-5; d_call: TRBD1; j_call: TRBJ2-5; clone_size: NA
cdr3_aa: CASSLRTTGTYEQYF; cdr3_nt: TGCGCCAGCAGCCTTCGGACGACAGGGACCTACGAGCAGTACTTC; v_call: TRBV4-3; d_call: TRBD1; j_call: TRBJ2-7; clone_size: NA
cdr3_aa: CASSGSSIAKNIQYF; cdr3_nt: TGTGCCAGTAGCGGCTCATCGATAGCCAAAAACATTCAGTACTTC; v_call: TRBV19; d_call: NA; j_call: TRBJ2-4; clone_size: NA
cdr3_aa: CAISGGGGNTEAFF; cdr3_nt: TGTGCCATCAGTGGCGGTGGGGGGAACACTGAAGCTTTCTTT; v_call: TRBV10-3; d_call: NA; j_call: TRBJ1-1; clone_size: NA
cdr3_aa: CASSLIPGEQFF; cdr3_nt: TGTGCCAGCAGTTTAATCCCGGGTGAGCAGTTCTTC; v_call: TRBV28; d_call: NA; j_call: TRBJ2-1; clone_size: NA
cdr3_aa: CASSFFHIQYF; cdr3_nt: TGTGCCAGCAGTTTCTTTCACATTCAGTACTTC; v_call: TRBV28; d_call: NA; j_call: TRBJ2-4; clone_size: few
cdr3_aa: CASSPRDSTYEQYF; cdr3_nt: TGTGCCAGCAGCCCCCGGGACTCAACCTACGAGCAGTACTTC; v_call: TRBV5-5; d_call: NA; j_call: TRBJ2-7; clone_size: NA
cdr3_aa: CASRLAGTSYEQYF; cdr3_nt: TGTGCCAGCAGACTAGCGGGGACCTCCTACGAGCAGTACTTC; v_call: TRBV6-1; d_call: TRBD2; j_call: TRBJ2-7; clone_size: NA
cdr3_aa: CASGTGTRGGYEQFF; cdr3_nt: TGTGCCAGCGGCACCGGGACTAGGGGTGGGTATGAGCAGTTCTTC; v_call: TRBV7-8; d_call: TRBD2; j_call: TRBJ2-1; clone_size: NA
cdr3_aa: CASSLRGRDRGGDTQYF; cdr3_nt: TGTGCCAGCAGCTTAAGGGGGCGGGACAGGGGAGGGGATACGCAGTATTTT; v_call: TRBV7-8; d_call: TRBD1; j_call: TRBJ2-3; clone_size: NA
cdr3_aa: CASSPHPRVAMNEQFF; cdr3_nt: TGTGCCAGCAGCCCCCACCCCCGGGTGGCTATGAATGAGCAGTTCTTC; v_call: TRBV5-4; d_call: NA; j_call: TRBJ2-1; clone_size: NA
cdr3_aa: CASSFWGGQGNYGYTF; cdr3_nt: TGTGCCAGTAGTTTCTGGGGTGGACAGGGTAACTATGGCTACACCTTC; v_call: TRBV19; d_call: TRBD1; j_call: TRBJ1-2; clone_size: NA
cdr3_aa: CASSLGIGTAYIYNEQFF; cdr3_nt: TGTGCCAGCAGCTTAGGAATCGGGACAGCTTATATTTACAATGAGCAGTTCTTC; v_call: TRBV7-9; d_call: TRBD1; j_call: TRBJ2-1; clone_size: NA
cdr3_aa: CASSSHRGLENTEAFF; cdr3_nt: TGTGCCAGCAGCTCCCACAGGGGTTTGGAGAACACTGAAGCTTTCTTT; v_call: TRBV5-4; d_call: TRBD1; j_call: TRBJ1-1; clone_size: NA
cdr3_aa: CASTLDPLRADTQYF; cdr3_nt: TGCGCCAGCACCTTGGACCCACTGAGAGCAGATACGCAGTATTTT; v_call: TRBV5-1; d_call: NA; j_call: TRBJ2-3; clone_size: NA
cdr3_aa: CASSTTALSTEAFF; cdr3_nt: TGTGCCAGCAGTACGACAGCCCTCTCCACTGAAGCTTTCTTT; v_call: TRBV6-6; d_call: NA; j_call: TRBJ1-1; clone_size: few
cdr3_aa: CASSGRGRSTDTQYF; cdr3_nt: TGTGCCAGCAGCGGCAGGGGGCGTAGCACAGATACGCAGTATTTT; v_call: TRBV5-6; d_call: TRBD1; j_call: TRBJ2-3; clone_size: NA
cdr3_aa: CASSLYVSRLGANVLTF; cdr3_nt: TGTGCCAGCAGCTTATATGTCAGCCGGTTAGGGGCCAACGTCCTGACTTTC; v_call: TRBV11-2; d_call: NA; j_call: TRBJ2-6; clone_size: once
cdr3_aa: CATSRATLYTYEQYF; cdr3_nt: TGTGCCACCAGCAGAGCGACCTTGTATACCTACGAGCAGTACTTC; v_call: TRBV15; d_call: NA; j_call: TRBJ2-7; clone_size: NA
cdr3_aa: CASSPIPATRTDTQYF; cdr3_nt: TGTGCCAGCAGCCCTATCCCGGCAACCCGCACAGATACGCAGTATTTT; v_call: TRBV7-7; d_call: NA; j_call: TRBJ2-3; clone_size: NA
cdr3_aa: CASRAALGAGSTGELFF; cdr3_nt: TGCGCCAGCAGGGCTGCCTTGGGGGCGGGGAGCACCGGGGAGCTGTTTTTT; v_call: TRBV5-1; d_call: NA; j_call: TRBJ2-2; clone_size: NA
cdr3_aa: CASSVWGNTEAFF; cdr3_nt: TGTGCCAGTAGTGTTTGGGGGAACACTGAAGCTTTCTTT; v_call: TRBV19; d_call: NA; j_call: TRBJ1-1; clone_size: few
cdr3_aa: CSVDHSGTGLYEQYF; cdr3_nt: TGCAGCGTTGATCATTCTGGGACAGGACTCTACGAGCAGTACTTC; v_call: TRBV29-1; d_call: TRBD1; j_call: TRBJ2-7; clone_size: NA
cdr3_aa: CASSLAGLNEKLFF; cdr3_nt: TGTGCCAGCAGCTTGGCAGGTCTTAATGAAAAACTGTTTTTT; v_call: TRBV7-9; d_call: NA; j_call: TRBJ1-4; clone_size: NA
cdr3_aa: CASSSTSQGGYEQYF; cdr3_nt: TGCGCTAGCAGCTCGACCTCCCAGGGGGGCTACGAGCAGTACTTC; v_call: TRBV5-1; d_call: NA; j_call: TRBJ2-7; clone_size: NA
cdr3_aa: CASMSSGRKNTGELFF; cdr3_nt: TGTGCCAGTATGTCTAGCGGGAGGAAGAACACCGGGGAGCTGTTTTTT; v_call: TRBV28; d_call: TRBD2; j_call: TRBJ2-2; clone_size: NA
cdr3_aa: CASMGRGQETQYF; cdr3_nt: TGCGCCAGCATGGGGCGGGGGCAAGAGACCCAGTACTTC; v_call: TRBV5-1; d_call: TRBD2; j_call: TRBJ2-5; clone_size: NA
cdr3_aa: CASSWVDRGINEQFF; cdr3_nt: TGTGCCAGCAGCTGGGTGGACAGGGGGATAAATGAGCAGTTCTTC; v_call: TRBV7-9; d_call: TRBD1; j_call: TRBJ2-1; clone_size: NA
cdr3_aa: CAWSTVSRGPPPGKREYEQYF; cdr3_nt: TGTGCCTGGAGTACAGTGTCTAGGGGCCCCCCCCCTGGGAAGCGGGAATACGAGCAGTACTTC; v_call: TRBV30; d_call: TRBD2; j_call: TRBJ2-7; clone_size: NA
cdr3_aa: CASSSWTGGDQPQHF; cdr3_nt: TGTGCCAGCAGTTCTTGGACAGGGGGTGATCAGCCCCAGCATTTT; v_call: TRBV6-5; d_call: TRBD1; j_call: TRBJ1-5; clone_size: NA
cdr3_aa: CASSLESSVNEQFF; cdr3_nt: TGTGCCAGCAGCTTAGAGAGCTCAGTAAATGAGCAGTTCTTC; v_call: TRBV11-3; d_call: NA; j_call: TRBJ2-1; clone_size: NA
cdr3_aa: CASSPRDSLSGYTF; cdr3_nt: TGTGCCAGCTCCCCACGGGACAGCCTTTCGGGCTACACCTTC; v_call: TRBV18; d_call: TRBD1; j_call: TRBJ1-2; clone_size: NA
cdr3_aa: CASSVVPKNTEAFF; cdr3_nt: TGTGCCAGCAGCGTAGTTCCCAAGAACACTGAAGCTTTCTTT; v_call: TRBV9; d_call: NA; j_call: TRBJ1-1; clone_size: NA
cdr3_aa: CASSTHRTGDYGYTF; cdr3_nt: TGTGCCAGTAGTACCCACCGGACAGGGGACTATGGCTACACCTTC; v_call: TRBV19; d_call: TRBD1; j_call: TRBJ1-2; clone_size: NA
cdr3_aa: CASSSYYGTGYGYTF; cdr3_nt: TGTGCCAGCAGTTCATACTACGGTACTGGCTATGGCTACACCTTC; v_call: TRBV6-5; d_call: NA; j_call: TRBJ1-2; clone_size: NA
cdr3_aa: CASSGLPGGGNEQFF; cdr3_nt: TGTGCCAGCAGCGGACTTCCGGGAGGCGGAAATGAGCAGTTCTTC; v_call: TRBV7-9; d_call: TRBD2; j_call: TRBJ2-1; clone_size: NA
cdr3_aa: CASGFGPWADTQYF; cdr3_nt: TGTGCTAGTGGTTTCGGCCCATGGGCAGATACGCAGTATTTT; v_call: TRBV12-5; d_call: NA; j_call: TRBJ2-3; clone_size: NA
cdr3_aa: CASSQEMVGPQHF; cdr3_nt: TGCGCCAGCAGCCAAGAAATGGTGGGGCCCCAGCATTTT; v_call: TRBV4-3; d_call: NA; j_call: TRBJ1-5; clone_size: NA
cdr3_aa: CSARQGEDTEAFF; cdr3_nt: TGCAGCGCTCGACAGGGAGAGGACACTGAAGCTTTCTTT; v_call: TRBV29-1; d_call: TRBD1; j_call: TRBJ1-1; clone_size: NA